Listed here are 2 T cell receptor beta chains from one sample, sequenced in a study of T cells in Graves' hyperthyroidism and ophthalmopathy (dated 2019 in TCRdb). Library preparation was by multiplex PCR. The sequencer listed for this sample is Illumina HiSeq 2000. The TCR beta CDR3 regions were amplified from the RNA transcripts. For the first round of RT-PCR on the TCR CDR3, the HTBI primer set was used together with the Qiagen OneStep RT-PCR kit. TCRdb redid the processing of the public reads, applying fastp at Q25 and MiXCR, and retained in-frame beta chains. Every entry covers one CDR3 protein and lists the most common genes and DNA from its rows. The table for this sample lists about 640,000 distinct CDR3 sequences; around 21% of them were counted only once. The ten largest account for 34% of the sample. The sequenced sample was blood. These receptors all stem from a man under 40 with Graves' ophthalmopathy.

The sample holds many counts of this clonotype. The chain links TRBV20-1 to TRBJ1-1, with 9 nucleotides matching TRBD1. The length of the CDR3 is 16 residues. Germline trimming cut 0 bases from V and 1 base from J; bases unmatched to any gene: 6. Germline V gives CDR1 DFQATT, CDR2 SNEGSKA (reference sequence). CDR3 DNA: TGCAGTGCTAGAGATACGAGGGGACAGGGGAACACTGAAGCTTTCTTT. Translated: CSARDTRGQGNTEAFF.

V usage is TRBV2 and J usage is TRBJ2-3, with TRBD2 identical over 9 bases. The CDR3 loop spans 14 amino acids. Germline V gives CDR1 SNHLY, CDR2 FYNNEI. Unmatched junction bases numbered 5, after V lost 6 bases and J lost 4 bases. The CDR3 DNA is TGTGCCAGCAGGCTAGCGGGAATGGCAGATACGCAGTATTTT. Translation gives CASRLAGMADTQYF.